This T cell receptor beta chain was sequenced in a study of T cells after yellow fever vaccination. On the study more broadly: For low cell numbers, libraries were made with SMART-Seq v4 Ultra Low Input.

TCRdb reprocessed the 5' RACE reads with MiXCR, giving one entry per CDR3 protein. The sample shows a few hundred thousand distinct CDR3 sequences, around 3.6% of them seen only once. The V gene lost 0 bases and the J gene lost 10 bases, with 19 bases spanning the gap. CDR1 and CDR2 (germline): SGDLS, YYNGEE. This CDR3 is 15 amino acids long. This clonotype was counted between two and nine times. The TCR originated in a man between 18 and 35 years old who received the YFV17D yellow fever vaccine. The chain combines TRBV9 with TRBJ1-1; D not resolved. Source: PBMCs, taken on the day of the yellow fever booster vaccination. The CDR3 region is CASSVGSSSGSSAFF. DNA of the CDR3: TGTGCCAGCAGCGTAGGATCTTCCTCCGGATCTTCAGCTTTCTTT.